The next 12 T cell receptor beta chains were all read from a single sample in a study of T cells in Graves' hyperthyroidism and ophthalmopathy. What was amplified from RNA transcripts were TCR beta CDR3 regions. The HTBI primer set drove a first-round RT-PCR of the TCR CDR3. TCRdb called the multiplex PCR reads again in MiXCR, with one record for every CDR3 protein. The data contain about 510,000 distinct CDR3 sequences, 14% of them singletons. Sequenced material: blood. These receptors came from a woman aged 40 to 50 with Graves' hyperthyroidism.

The sample holds a few counts of this clonotype. The rearrangement links TRBV5-1 to TRBJ2-7, with 8 positions matching TRBD2. V was pared by 3 bases and J by 7 bases, with 6 bases of the junction left unmatched. The CDR3 has 13 residues. Germline lookup yields CDR1 SGHRS and CDR2 YFSETQ. The CDR3 sequence is CASSSREGGEQYF. In DNA, the CDR3 is TGCGCCAGCAGCTCCCGGGAGGGGGGTGAGCAGTACTTC.

This clonotype was seen more than once but under ten times. The CDR3 loop is CASSTGQNLYGYTF. CDR3 DNA: TGCGCCAGCAGTACGGGACAGAACCTCTATGGCTACACCTTC. The chain recombines TRBV10-2 with TRBJ1-2; 7 bases are a match to TRBD1. The ends lost 5 bases at V and 4 bases at J; junction bases unmatched: 7. CDR1 WSHSY and CDR2 SAAADI come from the germline V gene. CDR3 length: 14 residues.

This chain joins TRBV24-1 and TRBJ2-4; 7 bases agree with TRBD2. V gave up 4 bases and J gave up 1 base; unmatched junction bases: 3. The germline V gene encodes CDR1 KGHDR and CDR2 SFDVKD. The CDR3 is 15 residues long. The CDR3: CATSDAGEAKNIQYF. The CDR3 DNA follows: TGTGCCACCAGTGACGCGGGAGAGGCCAAAAACATTCAGTACTTC.

The rearrangement uses TRBV15 and TRBJ1-3; D ambiguous. The CDR3 covers 16 residues. Germline V CDR1 and CDR2: LNHNV, YYDKDF (reference sequence). V was shortened by 0 bases and J by 0 bases, with 9 bases between the two germline ends. The CDR3 loop is CATSRDTGNSGNTIYF. The CDR3 DNA sequence: TGTGCCACCAGCAGAGATACTGGGAACTCTGGAAACACCATATATTTT. Variable domain in full (rest from reference TRBV15 and TRBJ1-3): DAMVIQNPRYQVTQFGKPVTLSCSQTLNHNVMYWYQQKSSQAPKLLFHYYDKDFNNEADTPDNFQSRRPNTSFCFLDIRSPGLGDTAMYLCATSRDTGNSGNTIYFGEGSWLTVV.

This clonotype came up a few times. The rearrangement links TRBV24-1 to TRBJ1-2; 11 bases map to TRBD1. CDR3 length: 14 amino acids. V dropped 10 bases and J dropped 7; count of bases not matched to a gene: 10. CDR1 and CDR2 (germline): KGHDR, SFDVKD. The CDR3 spells CATQPGTGGIGYTF. For the CDR3, the DNA is TGTGCCACACAACCCGGGACAGGGGGAATTGGCTACACCTTC.

This clonotype was recorded many times. The rearrangement uses TRBV3-1 and TRBJ2-3, with D possibly being TRBD2 (5 bases). CDR1 and CDR2 (germline): LGHDT, YNNKEL (reference sequence). Trimming took off 5 bases at V and 0 bases at J, with 9 bases between the two ends. CDR3 length: 14 residues. The CDR3 protein is CASSWTGSTDTQYF. The DNA of the CDR3 is TGTGCCAGCAGCTGGACGGGAAGCACAGATACGCAGTATTTT.

In this sample, this clonotype turned up a few times. The junction does not match germline at one end; this may be a read error. This chain connects TRBV11-2 to TRBJ1-1, with TRBD1 matching over 7 bases. This CDR3 region has 13 residues. Germline values: CDR1 SGHAT, CDR2 FQNNGV. CDR3 loop: CAGSLGQIAEAFF. In DNA form, the CDR3 reads TGTGCCGGCAGCTTGGGACAGATCGCGGAAGCTTTCTTT.

This clonotype came up many times. The chain is built from TRBV7-9 and TRBJ1-2; 10 positions agree with TRBD1. The CDR3 loop spans 14 amino acids. J gave up 8 bases and V 4 bases, and 7 bases lay outside the gene matches. Looked up from germline, CDR1 is SEHNR and CDR2 is FQNEAQ (reference sequence). The CDR3 sequence is CASSYPGQGRGYTF. CDR3 sequence (DNA): TGTGCCAGCAGCTACCCGGGACAGGGGAGGGGCTACACCTTC. The variable domain in full, with the rest retrieved from reference TRBV7-9 and TRBJ1-2, is DTGVSQNPRHKITKRGQNVTFRCDPISEHNRLYWYRQTLGQGPEFLTYFQNEAQLEKSRLLSDRFSAERPKGSFSTLEIQRTEQGDSAMYLCASSYPGQGRGYTFGSGTRLTVV.

The chain is built from TRBV27 and TRBJ2-1; 13 nucleotides match TRBD2. This CDR3 spans 15 amino acids. Germline V CDR1 and CDR2: MNHEY, SMNVEV (reference sequence). V was clipped by 5 bases and J by 8 bases; unmatched bases: 6. The CDR3 sequence: CASSPGTSGIYEQFF. DNA of the CDR3: TGTGCCAGCAGTCCCGGGACTAGCGGGATCTATGAGCAGTTCTTC.

This clonotype was found many times. The rearrangement joins TRBV24-1 to TRBJ2-1; 9 bases match TRBD1. Trimming took 4 bases from V and 6 from J; bases not matched to a gene: 9. The CDR3 covers 16 residues. CDR1 and CDR2 from the germline V gene are KGHDR and SFDVKD. The CDR3, as DNA: TGTGCCACCAGTGACCCCGGGACAGGGAGTCCCAATGAGCAGTTCTTC. It codes for CATSDPGTGSPNEQFF.

Only a few counts were recorded for this clonotype. The chain uses TRBV2 and TRBJ1-1; D not resolved. This CDR3 contains 11 residues. The V gene lost 9 bases and the J gene lost 5 bases, with 10 bases spanning the gap. CDR1 and CDR2 (germline): SNHLY, FYNNEI. The CDR3 here is CARMVRTEAFF. The CDR3 coding sequence is TGTGCCAGGATGGTTCGGACTGAAGCTTTCTTT.

This clonotype appeared many times. J is TRBJ2-7 and V is TRBV6-1, with 8 bases lining up with TRBD1. The CDR3 sequence is 15 residues long. V trimming: 5 bases; J trimming: 6 bases; junction bases outside the gene matches: 12. Germline V gene lookup returns CDR1 MNHNS and CDR2 SASEGT. The CDR3 loop reads CASSPNRDRRGEQYF. CDR3 nucleotides: TGTGCCAGCAGTCCTAACCGGGACAGGAGGGGCGAGCAGTACTTC.